This entry features one TCR beta chain sequence. Its antigen is not identified. The sample originates from a study of cytomegalovirus exposure and HLA in healthy donors. Study results and limitations: Among the most significant clusters, several appeared linked to common viral pathogens in a later analysis. According to an earlier analysis, most TCR beta V segments yielded productive rearrangements about 87% or about 30% of the time.

The study ran its PCR with 60 Vbeta and 13 Jbeta primers. Using immunoSEQ multiplex PCR, the repertoire was profiled, and TCRdb retains in-frame clones only, with some absent. The table records 120,000 to 150,000 clones, over 75% of them present only once. The V end was cut by 0 bases, the J end by 6 bases, with 7 bases between. The length of the CDR3 is 13 residues. The germline gives CDR1 SGHTA, CDR2 FQGTGA. The gene calls are TRBV7-3 and TRBJ2-3; no clear D. The receptor comes from a male donor in good health and CMV-seronegative. The specimen sequenced was PBMCs. The CDR3 nucleotides are TGTGCCAGCAGCTTAACGGGCGCCGATACGCAGTATTTT. Amino acid sequence: CASSLTGADTQYF.